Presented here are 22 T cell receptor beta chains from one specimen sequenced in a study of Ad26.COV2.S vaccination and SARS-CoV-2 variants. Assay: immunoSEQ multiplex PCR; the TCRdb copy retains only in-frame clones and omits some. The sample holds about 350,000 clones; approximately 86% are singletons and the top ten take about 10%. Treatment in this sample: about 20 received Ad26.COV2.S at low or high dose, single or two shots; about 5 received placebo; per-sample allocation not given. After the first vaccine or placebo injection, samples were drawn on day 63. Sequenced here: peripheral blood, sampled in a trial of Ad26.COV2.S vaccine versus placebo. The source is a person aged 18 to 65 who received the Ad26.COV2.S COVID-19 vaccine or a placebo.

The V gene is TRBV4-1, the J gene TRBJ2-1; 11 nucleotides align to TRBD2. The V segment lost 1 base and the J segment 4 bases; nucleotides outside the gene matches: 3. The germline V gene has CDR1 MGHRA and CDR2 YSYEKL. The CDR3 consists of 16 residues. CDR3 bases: TGCGCCAGCAGCCAAGGACTAGCGGGACTTTACAATGAGCAGTTCTTC. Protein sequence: CASSQGLAGLYNEQFF.

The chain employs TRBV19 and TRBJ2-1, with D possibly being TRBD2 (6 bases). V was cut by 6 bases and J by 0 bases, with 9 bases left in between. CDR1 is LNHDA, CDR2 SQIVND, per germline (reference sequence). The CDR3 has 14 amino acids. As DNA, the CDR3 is TGTGCCAGTAGCGTCGGGAGCTCCTACAATGAGCAGTTCTTC. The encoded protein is CASSVGSSYNEQFF.

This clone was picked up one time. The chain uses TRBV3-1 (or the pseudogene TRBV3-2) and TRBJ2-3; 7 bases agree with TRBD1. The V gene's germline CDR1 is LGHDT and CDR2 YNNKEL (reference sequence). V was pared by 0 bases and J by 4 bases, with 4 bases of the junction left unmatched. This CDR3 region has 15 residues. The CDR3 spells CASSQEHRGADTQYF. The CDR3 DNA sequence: TGTGCCAGCAGCCAAGAGCACAGGGGTGCAGATACGCAGTATTTT.

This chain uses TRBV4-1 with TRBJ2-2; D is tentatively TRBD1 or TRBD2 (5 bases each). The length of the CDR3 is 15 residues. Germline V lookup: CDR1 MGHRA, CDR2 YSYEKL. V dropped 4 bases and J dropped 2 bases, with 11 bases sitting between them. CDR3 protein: CASSRPGQNTGELFF. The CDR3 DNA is TGCGCCAGCAGCCGACCGGGGCAAAACACCGGGGAGCTGTTTTTT.

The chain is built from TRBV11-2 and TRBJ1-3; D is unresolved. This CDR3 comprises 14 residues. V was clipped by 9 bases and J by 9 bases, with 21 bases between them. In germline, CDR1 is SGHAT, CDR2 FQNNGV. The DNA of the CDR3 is TGTGCCAGTACTACCGGACTGCTGTCGGGCACCATATATTTT. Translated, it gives CASTTGLLSGTIYF. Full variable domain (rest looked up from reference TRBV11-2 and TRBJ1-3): EAGVAQSPRYKIIEKRQSVAFWCNPISGHATLYWYQQILGQGPKLLIQFQNNGVVDDSQLPKDRFSAERLKGVDSTLKIQPAKLEDSAVYLCASTTGLLSGTIYFGEGSWLTVV.

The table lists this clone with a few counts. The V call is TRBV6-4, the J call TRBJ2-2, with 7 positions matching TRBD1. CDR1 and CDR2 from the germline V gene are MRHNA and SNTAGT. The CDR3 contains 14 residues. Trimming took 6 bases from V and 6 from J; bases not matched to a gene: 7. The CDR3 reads CASSKGAQAGELFF. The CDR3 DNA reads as TGTGCCAGCAGCAAGGGGGCGCAGGCCGGGGAGCTGTTTTTT.

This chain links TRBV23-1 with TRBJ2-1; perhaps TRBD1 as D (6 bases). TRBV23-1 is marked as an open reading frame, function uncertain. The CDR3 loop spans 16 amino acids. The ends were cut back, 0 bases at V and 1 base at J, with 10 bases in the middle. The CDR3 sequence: CASSQSYRASYNEQFF. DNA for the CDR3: TGCGCCAGCAGTCAATCATACAGGGCTTCCTACAATGAGCAGTTCTTC.

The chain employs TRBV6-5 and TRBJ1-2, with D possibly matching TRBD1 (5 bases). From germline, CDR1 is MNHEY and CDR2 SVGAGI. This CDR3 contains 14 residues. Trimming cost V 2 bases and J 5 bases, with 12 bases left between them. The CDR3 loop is CASSYGTDGYGYTF. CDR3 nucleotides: TGTGCCAGCAGTTACGGGACCGATGGTTATGGCTACACCTTC.

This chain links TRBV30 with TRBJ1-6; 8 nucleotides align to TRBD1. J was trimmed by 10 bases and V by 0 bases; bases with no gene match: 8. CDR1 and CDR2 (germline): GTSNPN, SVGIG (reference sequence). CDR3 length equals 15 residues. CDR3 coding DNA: TGTGCCTGGAGTGTACGGGACAGGTCTAGCTCACCCCTCCACTTT. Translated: CAWSVRDRSSSPLHF.

CDR3 nucleotides: TGTGCCAGCAGCTTAAGAAGGGACTTCAGCAATCAGCCCCAGCATTTT. This encodes CASSLRRDFSNQPQHF. This rearrangement joins TRBV7-8 to TRBJ1-5, with D possibly TRBD1 on 5 matching bases. CDR1 and CDR2 (germline): SGHVS, FQNEAQ. This CDR3 is built from 16 residues. V was pared by 2 bases and J by 1 base, with 12 bases between.

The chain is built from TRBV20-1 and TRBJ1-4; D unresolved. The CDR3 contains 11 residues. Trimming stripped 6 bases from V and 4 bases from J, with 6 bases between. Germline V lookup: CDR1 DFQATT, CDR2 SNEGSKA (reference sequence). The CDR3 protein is CSAALNEKLFF. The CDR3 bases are TGCAGTGCAGCCCTTAATGAAAAACTGTTTTTT.

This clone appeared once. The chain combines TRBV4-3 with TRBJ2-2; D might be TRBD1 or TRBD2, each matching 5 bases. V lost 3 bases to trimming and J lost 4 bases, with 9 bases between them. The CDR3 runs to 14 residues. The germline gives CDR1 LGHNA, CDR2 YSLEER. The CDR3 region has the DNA TGCGCCAGCAGCCAGGGACGGGTCACCGGGGAGCTGTTTTTT. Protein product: CASSQGRVTGELFF.

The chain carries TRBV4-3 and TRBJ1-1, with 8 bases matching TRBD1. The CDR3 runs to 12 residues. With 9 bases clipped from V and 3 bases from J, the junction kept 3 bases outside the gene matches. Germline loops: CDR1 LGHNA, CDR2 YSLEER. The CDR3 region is CASKDRDTEAFF. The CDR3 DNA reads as TGCGCCAGTAAGGACAGGGACACTGAAGCTTTCTTT.

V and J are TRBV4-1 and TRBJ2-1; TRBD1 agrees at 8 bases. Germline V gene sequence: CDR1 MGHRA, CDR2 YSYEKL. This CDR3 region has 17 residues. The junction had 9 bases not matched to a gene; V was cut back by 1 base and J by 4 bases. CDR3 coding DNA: TGCGCCAGCAGCCAAGGGATTGCAGGGGGCTTATACAATGAGCAGTTCTTC. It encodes CASSQGIAGGLYNEQFF.

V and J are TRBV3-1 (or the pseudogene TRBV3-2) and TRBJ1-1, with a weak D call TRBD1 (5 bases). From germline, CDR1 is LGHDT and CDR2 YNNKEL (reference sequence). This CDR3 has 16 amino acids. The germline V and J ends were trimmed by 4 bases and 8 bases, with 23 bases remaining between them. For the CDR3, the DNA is TGTGCCAGCAGCCCCGAAGACCGGGGACGCAGAACGGAAGCTTTCTTT. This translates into CASSPEDRGRRTEAFF.

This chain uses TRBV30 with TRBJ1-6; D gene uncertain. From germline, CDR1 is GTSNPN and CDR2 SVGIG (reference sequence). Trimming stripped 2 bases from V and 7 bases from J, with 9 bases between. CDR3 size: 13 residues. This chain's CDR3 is CAWSIGVNSPLHF. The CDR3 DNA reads TGTGCCTGGAGTATCGGGGTAAATTCACCCCTCCACTTT.

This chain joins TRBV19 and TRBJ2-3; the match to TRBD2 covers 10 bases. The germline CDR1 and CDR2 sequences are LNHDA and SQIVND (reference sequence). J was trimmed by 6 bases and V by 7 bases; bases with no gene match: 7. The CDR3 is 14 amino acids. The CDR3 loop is CASTEAGGTDTQYF. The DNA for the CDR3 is TGTGCCAGTACTGAAGCGGGAGGGACCGATACGCAGTATTTT.

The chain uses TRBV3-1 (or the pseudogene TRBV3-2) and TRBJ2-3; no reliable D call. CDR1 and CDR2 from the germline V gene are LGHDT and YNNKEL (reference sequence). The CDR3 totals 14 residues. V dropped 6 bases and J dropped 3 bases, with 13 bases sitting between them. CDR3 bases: TGTGCCAGCAGTCTTAAAGCGCCGACAGATACGCAGTATTTT. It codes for CASSLKAPTDTQYF.

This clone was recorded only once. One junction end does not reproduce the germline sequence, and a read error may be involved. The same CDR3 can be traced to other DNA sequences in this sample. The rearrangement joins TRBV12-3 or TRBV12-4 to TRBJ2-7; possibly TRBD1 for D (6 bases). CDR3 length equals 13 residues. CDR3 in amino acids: CASSRPQGLEQYF. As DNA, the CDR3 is TGTGCTAGCAGTCGCCCGCAGGGGTTGGAGCAGTACTTC.

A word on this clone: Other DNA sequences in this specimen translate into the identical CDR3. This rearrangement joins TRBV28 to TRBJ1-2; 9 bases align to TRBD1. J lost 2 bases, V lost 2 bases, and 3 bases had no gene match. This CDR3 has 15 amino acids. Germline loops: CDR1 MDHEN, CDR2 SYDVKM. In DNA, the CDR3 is TGTGCCAGCAGTTTACCGGGACAGGGAAACTATGGCTACACCTTC. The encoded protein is CASSLPGQGNYGYTF.

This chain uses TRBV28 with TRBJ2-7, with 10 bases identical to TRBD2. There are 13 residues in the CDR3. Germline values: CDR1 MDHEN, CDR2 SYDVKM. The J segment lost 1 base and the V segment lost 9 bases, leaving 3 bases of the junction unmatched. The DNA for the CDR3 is TGTGCCAGTGGACTAGCGGAGTCCTACGAGCAGTACTTC. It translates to CASGLAESYEQYF.

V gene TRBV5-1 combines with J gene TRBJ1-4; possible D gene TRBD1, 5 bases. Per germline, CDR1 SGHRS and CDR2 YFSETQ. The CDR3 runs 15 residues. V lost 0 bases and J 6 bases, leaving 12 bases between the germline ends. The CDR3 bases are TGCGCCAGCAGCTTGGCGGGGCGGCGGGATGAAAAACTGTTTTTT. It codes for CASSLAGRRDEKLFF.